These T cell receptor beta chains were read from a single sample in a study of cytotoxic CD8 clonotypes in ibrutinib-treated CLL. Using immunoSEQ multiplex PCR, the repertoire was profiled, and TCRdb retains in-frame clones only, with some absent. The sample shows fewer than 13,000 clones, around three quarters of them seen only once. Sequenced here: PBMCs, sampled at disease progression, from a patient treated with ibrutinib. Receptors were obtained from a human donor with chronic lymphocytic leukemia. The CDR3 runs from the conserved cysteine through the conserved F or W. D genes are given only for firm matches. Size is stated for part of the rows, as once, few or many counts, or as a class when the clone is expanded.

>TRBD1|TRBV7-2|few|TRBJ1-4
CASSLGGTGGNEKLFF
TGTGCCAGCAGCTTAGGGGGGACAGGAGGAAATGAAAAACTGTTTTTT
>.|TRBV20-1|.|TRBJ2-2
CSAKGPGELFF
TGCAGTGCTAAGGGTCCCGGGGAGCTGTTTTTT
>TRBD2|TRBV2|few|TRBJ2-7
CASQTSGTYEQYF
TGTGCCAGCCAAACTAGCGGGACTTACGAGCAGTACTTC
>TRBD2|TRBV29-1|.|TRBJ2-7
CSVDDWEGQYF
TGCAGCGTTGACGACTGGGAGGGGCAGTACTTC
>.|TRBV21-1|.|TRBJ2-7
CASSRQALEQGRDEQYF
TGTGCCAGCAGCCGTCAGGCATTGGAACAGGGGAGGGACGAGCAGTACTTC
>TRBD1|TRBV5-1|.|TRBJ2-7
CASSRDRVGDEQYF
TGCGCCAGCAGCCGGGACAGGGTAGGTGACGAGCAGTACTTC
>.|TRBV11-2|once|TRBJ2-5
CASSFSSLEYQETQYF
TGTGCCAGCAGCTTCTCGTCCCTAGAGTACCAAGAGACCCAGTACTTC
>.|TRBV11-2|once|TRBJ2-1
CASSPRDLSYNEQFF
TGTGCCAGCAGCCCTCGGGACTTGTCCTACAATGAGCAGTTCTTC
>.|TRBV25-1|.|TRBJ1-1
CASGPEGTLAGAFF
TGTGCCAGCGGGCCGGAAGGGACTCTGGCGGGAGCTTTCTTT
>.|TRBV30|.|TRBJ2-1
CAWSKVGVGEQFF
TGTGCCTGGAGTAAGGTAGGGGTGGGGGAGCAGTTCTTC
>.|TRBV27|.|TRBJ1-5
CASSFLGGAQPQHF
TGTGCCAGCAGTTTTCTGGGGGGCGCGCAGCCCCAGCATTTT
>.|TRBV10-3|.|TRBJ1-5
CAISESAQNQPQHF
TGTGCCATCAGTGAGTCGGCCCAGAATCAGCCCCAGCATTTT
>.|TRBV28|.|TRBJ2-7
CASSFLRGEQYF
TGTGCCAGCAGTTTTTTGAGGGGCGAGCAGTACTTC
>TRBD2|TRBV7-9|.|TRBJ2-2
CASSLRLAGAGELFF
TGTGCCAGCAGCTTACGACTAGCGGGAGCCGGGGAGCTGTTTTTT
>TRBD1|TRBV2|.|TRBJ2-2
CASSGQGQVGELFF
TGTGCCAGTAGCGGACAGGGACAGGTCGGGGAGCTGTTTTTT
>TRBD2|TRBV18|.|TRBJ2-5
CASSPLGGSWETQYF
TGTGCCAGCTCACCATTGGGCGGGAGCTGGGAGACCCAGTACTTC
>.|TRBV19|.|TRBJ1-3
CASSIPTGGNTIYF
TGTGCCAGTAGTATACCAACAGGTGGAAACACCATATATTTT
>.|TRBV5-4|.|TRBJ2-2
CASSSGGDTTGELFF
TGTGCCAGCAGCTCAGGAGGGGACACCACCGGGGAGCTGTTTTTT
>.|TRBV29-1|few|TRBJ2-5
CSAIGSKETQYF
TGCAGCGCTATCGGCAGCAAAGAGACCCAGTACTTC
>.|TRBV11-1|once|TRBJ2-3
CASSERRFTDTQYF
TGTGCCAGCAGCGAGCGGAGATTCACAGATACGCAGTATTTT
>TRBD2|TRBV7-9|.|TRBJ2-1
CASSFGLAGNNEQFF
TGTGCCAGCAGCTTTGGACTAGCGGGAAACAATGAGCAGTTCTTC
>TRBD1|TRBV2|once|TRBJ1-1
CASDTPTGGRTEAFF
TGTGCCAGCGACACCCCGACAGGGGGCAGGACTGAAGCTTTCTTT
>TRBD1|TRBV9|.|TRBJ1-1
CASTKGQGTNTEAFF
TGTGCCAGCACCAAGGGACAGGGAACGAACACTGAAGCTTTCTTT
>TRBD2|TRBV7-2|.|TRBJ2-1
CASLVVAGWGEQFF
TGTGCCAGCTTGGTGGTAGCGGGGTGGGGTGAGCAGTTCTTC
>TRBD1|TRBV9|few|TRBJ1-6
CASSPRTGENSPLHF
TGTGCCAGCAGCCCCCGGACAGGGGAAAATTCACCCCTCCACTTT
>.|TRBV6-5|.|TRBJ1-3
CASSADMSSGNTIYF
TGTGCCAGCTCGGCGGATATGAGCTCTGGAAACACCATATATTTT
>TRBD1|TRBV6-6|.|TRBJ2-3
CASRDRSSDTQYF
TGTGCCAGCAGGGACAGGTCGTCAGATACGCAGTATTTT
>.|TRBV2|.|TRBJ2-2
CASSEWVVGTGELFF
TGTGCCAGCAGTGAGTGGGTAGTCGGCACCGGGGAGCTGTTTTTT
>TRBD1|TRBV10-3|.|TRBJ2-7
CAITRTGDGEQYF
TGTGCCATCACCAGGACAGGGGACGGCGAGCAGTACTTC
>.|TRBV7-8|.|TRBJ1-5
CASSLAYNNNQPQHF
TGTGCCAGCAGCTTAGCGTACAATAACAATCAGCCCCAGCATTTT
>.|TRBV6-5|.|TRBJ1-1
CASGGGGRAGTEAFF
TGTGCCAGCGGGGGGGGAGGCAGGGCGGGGACTGAAGCTTTCTTT
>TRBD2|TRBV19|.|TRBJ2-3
CASSTISGRATDTQYF
TGTGCCAGTAGTACCATTAGCGGGAGGGCCACCGATACGCAGTATTTT
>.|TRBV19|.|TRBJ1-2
CASSTGLRASYTF
TGTGCCAGTAGTACTGGCCTCAGGGCGAGCTACACCTTC
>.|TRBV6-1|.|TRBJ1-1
CASSEARTGRTEAFF
TGTGCCAGCAGTGAAGCGCGAACAGGGAGGACTGAAGCTTTCTTT
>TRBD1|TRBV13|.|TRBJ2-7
CASSLVRGQGVEQYF
TGTGCCAGCAGCTTAGTTAGGGGACAGGGGGTCGAGCAGTACTTC
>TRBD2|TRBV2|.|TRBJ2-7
CASSERSTSPPLEQYF
TGTGCCAGCAGTGAACGTTCGACTAGCCCGCCTTTGGAGCAGTACTTC
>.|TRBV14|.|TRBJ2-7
CASSQGVEQYF
TGTGCCAGCAGCCAAGGGGTCGAGCAGTACTTC
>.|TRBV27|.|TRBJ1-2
CASSQGQFGGYTF
TGTGCCAGCAGCCAGGGACAATTCGGTGGCTACACCTTC
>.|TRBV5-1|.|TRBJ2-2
CASSPTNRPGNTGELFF
TGCGCCAGCAGCCCTACAAACAGGCCGGGAAACACCGGGGAGCTGTTTTTT
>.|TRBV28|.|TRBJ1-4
CASSPVLGPTNEKLFF
TGTGCCAGCAGCCCGGTTCTGGGCCCAACTAATGAAAAACTGTTTTTT
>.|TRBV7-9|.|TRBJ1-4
CASSSFATNEKLFF
TGTGCCAGCAGCTCATTTGCAACTAATGAAAAACTGTTTTTT
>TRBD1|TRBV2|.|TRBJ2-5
CASSEMRQGAWKTQYF
TGTGCCAGCAGTGAAATGAGACAGGGGGCCTGGAAGACCCAGTACTTC
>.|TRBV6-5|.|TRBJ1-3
CASSAQGSGNTIYF
TGTGCCAGCAGTGCACAGGGCTCTGGAAACACCATATATTTT
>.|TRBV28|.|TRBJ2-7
CASTPVGRGLSYEQYF
TGTGCCAGCACCCCAGTGGGCAGGGGCTTAAGTTACGAGCAGTACTTC
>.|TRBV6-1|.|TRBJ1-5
CASSGQGGNQPQHF
TGTGCCAGCAGTGGCCAGGGCGGCAATCAGCCCCAGCATTTT
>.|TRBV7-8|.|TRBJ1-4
CASSLKLGGVGKLFF
TGTGCCAGCAGCTTAAAATTGGGAGGGGTCGGAAAACTGTTTTTT
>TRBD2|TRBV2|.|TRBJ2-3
CASSESGVGTDTQYF
TGTGCCAGCAGTGAAAGCGGGGTGGGCACAGATACGCAGTATTTT
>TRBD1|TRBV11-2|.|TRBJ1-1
CASSLAPGGYTEAFF
TGTGCCAGCAGCTTAGCACCAGGGGGATACACTGAAGCTTTCTTT
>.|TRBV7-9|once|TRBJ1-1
CASSSPRGNTEAFF
TGTGCCAGCAGCTCCCCCAGGGGGAACACTGAAGCTTTCTTT
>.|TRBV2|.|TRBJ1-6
CASSGRQELPALHF
TGTGCCAGCAGTGGCCGACAGGAACTACCTGCCCTCCACTTT
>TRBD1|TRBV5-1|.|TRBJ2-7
CASSLQTLGGSSYEQYF
TGCGCCAGCAGCTTACAAACCCTAGGGGGCAGCTCCTACGAGCAGTACTTC
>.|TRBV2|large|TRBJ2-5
CAGRDIYQETQYF
TGTGCCGGCCGGGACATATACCAAGAGACCCAGTACTTC
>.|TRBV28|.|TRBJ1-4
CASSLTDRYEKLFF
TGTGCCAGCAGTTTAACCGACAGATACGAAAAACTGTTTTTT
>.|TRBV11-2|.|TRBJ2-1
CASSPRTTNNEQFF
TGTGCCAGCAGCCCTCGGACTACGAACAATGAGCAGTTCTTC
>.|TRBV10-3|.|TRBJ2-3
CAISRQISTDTQYF
TGTGCCATCAGTCGACAGATTAGCACAGATACGCAGTATTTT